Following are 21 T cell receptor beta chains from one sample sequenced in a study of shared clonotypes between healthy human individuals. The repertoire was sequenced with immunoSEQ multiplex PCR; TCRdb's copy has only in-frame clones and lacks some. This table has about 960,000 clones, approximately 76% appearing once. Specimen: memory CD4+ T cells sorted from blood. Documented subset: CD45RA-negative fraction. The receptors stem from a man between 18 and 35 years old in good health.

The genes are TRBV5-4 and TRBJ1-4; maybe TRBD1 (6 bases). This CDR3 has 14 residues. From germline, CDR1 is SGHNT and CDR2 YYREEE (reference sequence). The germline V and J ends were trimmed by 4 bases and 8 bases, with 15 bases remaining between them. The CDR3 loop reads CASSQAGVQEKLFF. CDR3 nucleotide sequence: TGTGCCAGCAGCCAAGCAGGGGTTCAGGAAAAACTGTTTTTT. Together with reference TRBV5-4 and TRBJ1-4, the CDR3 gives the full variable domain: ETGVTQSPTHLIKTRGQQVTLRCSSQSGHNTVSWYQQALGQGPQFIFQYYREEENGRGNFPPRFSGLQFPNYSSELNVNALELDDSALYLCASSQAGVQEKLFFGSGTQLSVL.

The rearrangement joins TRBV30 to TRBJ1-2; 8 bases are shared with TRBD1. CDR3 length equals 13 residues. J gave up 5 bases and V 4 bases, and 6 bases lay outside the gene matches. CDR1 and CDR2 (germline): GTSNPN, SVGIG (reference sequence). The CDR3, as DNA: TGTGCCTGGACAGGGGGCGCCTCATATGGCTACACCTTC. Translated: CAWTGGASYGYTF.

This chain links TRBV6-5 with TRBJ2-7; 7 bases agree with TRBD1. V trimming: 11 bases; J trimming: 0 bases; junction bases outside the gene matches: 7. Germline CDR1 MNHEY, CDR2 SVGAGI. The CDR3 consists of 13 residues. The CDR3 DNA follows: TGTGCCGCTTTGGACAGGAGCTCCTACGAGCAGTACTTC. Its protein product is CAALDRSSYEQYF.

DNA for the CDR3: TGTGCCAGCAGCGTCCCGGGCGTCGGCAATCAGCCCCAGCATTTT. Its translation is CASSVPGVGNQPQHF. V gene TRBV28 combines with J gene TRBJ1-5; D uncertain. The germline V gene has CDR1 MDHEN and CDR2 SYDVKM. This CDR3 comprises 15 residues. V was cut by 6 bases and J by 2 bases, with 14 bases left in between.

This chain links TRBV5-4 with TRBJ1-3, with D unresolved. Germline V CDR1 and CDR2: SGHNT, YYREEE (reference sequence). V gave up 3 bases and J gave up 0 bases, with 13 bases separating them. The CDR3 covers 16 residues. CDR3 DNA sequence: TGTGCCAGCAGCTATGACGGCGGATACTCTGGAAACACCATATATTTT. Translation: CASSYDGGYSGNTIYF.

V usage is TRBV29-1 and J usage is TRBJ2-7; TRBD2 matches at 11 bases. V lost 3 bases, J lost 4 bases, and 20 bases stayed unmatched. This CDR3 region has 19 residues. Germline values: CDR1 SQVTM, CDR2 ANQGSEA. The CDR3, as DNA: TGCAGCGTTGAGGGGATCCGGGACAGTACTAGCGGGAGTACGTACGAGCAGTACTTC. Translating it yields CSVEGIRDSTSGSTYEQYF.

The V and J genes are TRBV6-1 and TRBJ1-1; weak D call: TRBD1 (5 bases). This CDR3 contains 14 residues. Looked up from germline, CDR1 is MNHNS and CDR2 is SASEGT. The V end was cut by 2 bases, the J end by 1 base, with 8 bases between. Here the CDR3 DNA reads TGTGCCAGCAGTGAACAGGGTCAGAACACTGAAGCTTTCTTT. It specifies CASSEQGQNTEAFF.

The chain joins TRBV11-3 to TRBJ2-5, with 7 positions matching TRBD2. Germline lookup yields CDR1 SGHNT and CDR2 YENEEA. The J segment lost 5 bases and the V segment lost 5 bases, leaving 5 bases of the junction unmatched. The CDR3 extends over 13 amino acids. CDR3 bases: TGTGCCAGCAGCCGGAGCGGGACTGAGACCCAGTACTTC. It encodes CASSRSGTETQYF.

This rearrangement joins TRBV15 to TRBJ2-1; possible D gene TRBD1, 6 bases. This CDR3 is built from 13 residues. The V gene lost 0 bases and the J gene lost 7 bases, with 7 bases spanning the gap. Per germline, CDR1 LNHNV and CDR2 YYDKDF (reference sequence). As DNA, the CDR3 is TGTGCCACCAGCAGAGATAGGGGGAATGAGCAGTTCTTC. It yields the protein CATSRDRGNEQFF.

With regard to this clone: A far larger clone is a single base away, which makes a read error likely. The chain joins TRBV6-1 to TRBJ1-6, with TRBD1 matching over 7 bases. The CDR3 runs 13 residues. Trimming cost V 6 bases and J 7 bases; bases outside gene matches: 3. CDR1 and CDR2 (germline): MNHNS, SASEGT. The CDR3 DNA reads TGTGCCAGCAGCCTGGGACAGAATTCACCCCTCCACTTT. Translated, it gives CASSLGQNSPLHF.

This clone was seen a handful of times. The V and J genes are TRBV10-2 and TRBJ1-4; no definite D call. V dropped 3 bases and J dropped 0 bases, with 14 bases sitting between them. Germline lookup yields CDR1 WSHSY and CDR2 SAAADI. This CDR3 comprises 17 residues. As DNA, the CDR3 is TGCGCCAGCAGTGACCCCAGGAAGGGTCCAACTAATGAAAAACTGTTTTTT. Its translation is CASSDPRKGPTNEKLFF.

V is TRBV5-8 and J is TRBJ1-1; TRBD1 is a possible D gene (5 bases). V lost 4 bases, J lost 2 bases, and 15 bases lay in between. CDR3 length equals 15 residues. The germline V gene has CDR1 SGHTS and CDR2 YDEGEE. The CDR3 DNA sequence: TGTGCCAGCAGCCTAGGTGGGGGTGTAAACACTGAAGCTTTCTTT. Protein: CASSLGGGVNTEAFF.

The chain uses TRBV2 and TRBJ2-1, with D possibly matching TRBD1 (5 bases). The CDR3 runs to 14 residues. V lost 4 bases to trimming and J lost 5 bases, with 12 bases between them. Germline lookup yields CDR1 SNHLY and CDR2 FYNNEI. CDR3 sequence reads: CASSVEQANNEQFF. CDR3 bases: TGTGCCAGCAGTGTTGAACAGGCCAACAATGAGCAGTTCTTC.

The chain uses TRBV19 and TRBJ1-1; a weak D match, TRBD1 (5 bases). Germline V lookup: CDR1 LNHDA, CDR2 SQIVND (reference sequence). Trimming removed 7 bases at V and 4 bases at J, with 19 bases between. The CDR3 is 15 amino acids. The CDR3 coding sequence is TGTGCCAGTACCCCGGGGGGAGGGTACGGCACTGAAGCTTTCTTT. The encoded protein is CASTPGGGYGTEAFF.

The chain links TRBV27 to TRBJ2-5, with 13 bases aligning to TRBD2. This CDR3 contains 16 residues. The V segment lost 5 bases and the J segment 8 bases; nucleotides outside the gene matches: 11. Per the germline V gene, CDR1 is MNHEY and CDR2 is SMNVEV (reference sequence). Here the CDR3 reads CASSPILGTSGTTQYF. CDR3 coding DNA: TGTGCCAGCAGTCCCATCCTCGGGACTAGCGGGACTACCCAGTACTTC.

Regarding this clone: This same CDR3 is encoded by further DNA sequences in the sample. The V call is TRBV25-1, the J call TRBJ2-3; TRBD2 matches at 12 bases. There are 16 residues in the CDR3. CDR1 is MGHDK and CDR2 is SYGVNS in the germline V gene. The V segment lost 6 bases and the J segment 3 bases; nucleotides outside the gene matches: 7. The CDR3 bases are TGTGCCAGCAGCGCTGGACTAGCGGGAAGGACAGATACGCAGTATTTT. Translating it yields CASSAGLAGRTDTQYF.

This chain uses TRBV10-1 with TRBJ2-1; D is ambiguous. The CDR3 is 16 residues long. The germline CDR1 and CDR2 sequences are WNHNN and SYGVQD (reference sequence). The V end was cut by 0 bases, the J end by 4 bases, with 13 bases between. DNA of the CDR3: TGCGCCAGCAGTGAGTCGGGGTCAGGTCAATACAATGAGCAGTTCTTC. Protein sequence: CASSESGSGQYNEQFF.

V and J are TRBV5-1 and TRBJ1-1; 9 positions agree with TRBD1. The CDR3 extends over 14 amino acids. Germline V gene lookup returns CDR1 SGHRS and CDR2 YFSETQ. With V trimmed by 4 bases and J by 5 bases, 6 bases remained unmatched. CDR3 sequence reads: CASSRTDRGTEAFF. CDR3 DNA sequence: TGCGCCAGCAGCCGGACAGACAGGGGGACTGAAGCTTTCTTT. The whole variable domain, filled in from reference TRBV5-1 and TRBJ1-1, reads KAGVTQTPRYLIKTRGQQVTLSCSPISGHRSVSWYQQTPGQGLQFLFEYFSETQRNKGNFPGRFSGRQFSNSRSEMNVSTLELGDSALYLCASSRTDRGTEAFFGQGTRLTVV.

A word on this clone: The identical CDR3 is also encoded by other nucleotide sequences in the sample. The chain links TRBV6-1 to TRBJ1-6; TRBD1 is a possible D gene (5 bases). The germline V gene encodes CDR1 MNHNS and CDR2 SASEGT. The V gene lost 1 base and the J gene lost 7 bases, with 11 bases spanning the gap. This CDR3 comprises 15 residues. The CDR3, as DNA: TGTGCCAGCAGTGAAGGTAGGGGTGGGAATTCACCCCTCCACTTT. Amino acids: CASSEGRGGNSPLHF.

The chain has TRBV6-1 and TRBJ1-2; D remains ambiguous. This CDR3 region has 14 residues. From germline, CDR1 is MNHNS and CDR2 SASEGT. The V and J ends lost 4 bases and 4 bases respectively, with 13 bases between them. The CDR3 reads CASSVEALGYGYTF. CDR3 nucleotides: TGTGCCAGCAGTGTCGAGGCTTTAGGCTATGGCTACACCTTC.

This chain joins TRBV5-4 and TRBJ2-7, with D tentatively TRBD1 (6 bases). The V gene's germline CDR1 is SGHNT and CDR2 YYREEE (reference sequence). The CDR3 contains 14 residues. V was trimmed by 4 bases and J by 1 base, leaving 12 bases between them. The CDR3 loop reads CASSNRDTSYEQYF. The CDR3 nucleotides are TGTGCCAGCAGCAACAGGGACACGTCCTACGAGCAGTACTTC.